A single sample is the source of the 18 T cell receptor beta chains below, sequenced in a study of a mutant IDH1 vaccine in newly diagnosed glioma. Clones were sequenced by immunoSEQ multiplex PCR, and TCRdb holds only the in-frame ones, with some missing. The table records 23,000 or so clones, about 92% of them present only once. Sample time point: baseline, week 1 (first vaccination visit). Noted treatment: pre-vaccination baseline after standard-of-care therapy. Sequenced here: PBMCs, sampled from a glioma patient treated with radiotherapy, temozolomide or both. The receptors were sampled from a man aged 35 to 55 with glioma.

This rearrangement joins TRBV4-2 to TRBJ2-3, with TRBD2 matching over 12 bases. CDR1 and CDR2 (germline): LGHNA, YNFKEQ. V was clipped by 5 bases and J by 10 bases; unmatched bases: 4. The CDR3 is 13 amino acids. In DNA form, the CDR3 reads TGTGCCAGCAGCGAGACTAGCGGGGGATCGCAGTATTTT. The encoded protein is CASSETSGGSQYF.

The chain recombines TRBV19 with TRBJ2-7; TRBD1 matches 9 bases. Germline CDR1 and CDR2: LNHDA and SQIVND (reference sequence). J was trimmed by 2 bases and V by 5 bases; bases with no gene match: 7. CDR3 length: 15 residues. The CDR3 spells CASSGGGTGPYEQYF. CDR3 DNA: TGTGCCAGTAGTGGCGGAGGGACAGGGCCCTACGAGCAGTACTTC.

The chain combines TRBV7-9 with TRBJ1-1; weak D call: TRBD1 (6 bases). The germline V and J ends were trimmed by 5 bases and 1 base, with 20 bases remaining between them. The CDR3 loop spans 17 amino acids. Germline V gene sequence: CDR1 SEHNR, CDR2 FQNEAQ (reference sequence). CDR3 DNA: TGTGCCAGCAGCACGATCTCCCGGGGGCAGAGGAACACTGAAGCTTTCTTT. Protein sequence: CASSTISRGQRNTEAFF.

CDR3 residues: CASQAYLNIATSNTGELFF. The DNA for the CDR3 is TGTGCCAGCCAGGCTTATCTAAATATAGCGACCTCGAACACCGGGGAGCTGTTTTTT. This chain links TRBV4-2 with TRBJ2-2; D perhaps matches TRBD2 (5 bases). Germline CDR1 LGHNA, CDR2 YNFKEQ. The CDR3 has 19 amino acids. Trimming left V 8 bases short and J 0 bases short, with 25 bases between.

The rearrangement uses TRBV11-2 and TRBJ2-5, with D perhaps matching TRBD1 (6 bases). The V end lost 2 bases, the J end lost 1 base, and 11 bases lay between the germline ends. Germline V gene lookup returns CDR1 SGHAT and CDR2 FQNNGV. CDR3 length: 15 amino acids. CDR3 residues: CASSLRGGVQETQYF. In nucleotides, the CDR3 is TGTGCCAGCAGCTTAAGAGGGGGTGTCCAAGAGACCCAGTACTTC.

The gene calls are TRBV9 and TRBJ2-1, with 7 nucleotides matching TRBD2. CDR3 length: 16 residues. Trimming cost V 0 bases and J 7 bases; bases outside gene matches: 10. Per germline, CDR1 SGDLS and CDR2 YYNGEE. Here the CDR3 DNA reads TGTGCCAGCAGCGTAGGACGGGAGGAGGTTCGGAATGAGCAGTTCTTC. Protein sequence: CASSVGREEVRNEQFF.

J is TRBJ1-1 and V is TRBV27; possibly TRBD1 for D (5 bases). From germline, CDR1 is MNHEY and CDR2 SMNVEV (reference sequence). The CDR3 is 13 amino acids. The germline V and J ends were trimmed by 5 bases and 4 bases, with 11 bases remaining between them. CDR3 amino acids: CASSVTGGTEAFF. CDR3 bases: TGTGCCAGCAGTGTCACGGGGGGCACTGAAGCTTTCTTT.

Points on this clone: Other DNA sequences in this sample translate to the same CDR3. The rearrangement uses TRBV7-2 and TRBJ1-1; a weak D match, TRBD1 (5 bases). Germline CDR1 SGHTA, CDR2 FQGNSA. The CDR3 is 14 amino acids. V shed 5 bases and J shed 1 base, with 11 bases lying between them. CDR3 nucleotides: TGTGCCAGCAGCCCCGGGGCAGCGAACACTGAAGCTTTCTTT. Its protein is CASSPGAANTEAFF.

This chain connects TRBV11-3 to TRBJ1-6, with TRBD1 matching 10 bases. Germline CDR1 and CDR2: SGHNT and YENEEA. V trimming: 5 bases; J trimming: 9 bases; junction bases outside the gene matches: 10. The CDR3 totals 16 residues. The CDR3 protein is CASSETGGAFGSPLHF. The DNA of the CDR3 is TGTGCCAGCAGCGAGACAGGGGGCGCTTTCGGTTCACCCCTCCACTTT.

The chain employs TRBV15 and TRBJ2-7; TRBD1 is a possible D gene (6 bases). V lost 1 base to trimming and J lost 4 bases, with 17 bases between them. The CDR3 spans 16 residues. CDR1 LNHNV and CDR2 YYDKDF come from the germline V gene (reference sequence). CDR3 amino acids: CATSRGKGGYLYEQYF. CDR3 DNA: TGTGCCACCAGCAGAGGTAAAGGGGGTTATCTGTACGAGCAGTACTTC.

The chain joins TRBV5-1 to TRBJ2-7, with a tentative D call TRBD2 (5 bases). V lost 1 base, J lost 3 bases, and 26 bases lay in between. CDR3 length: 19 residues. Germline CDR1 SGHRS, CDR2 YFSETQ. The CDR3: CASSLPNPRGSLNNYEQYF. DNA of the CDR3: TGCGCCAGCAGCTTGCCAAACCCTCGGGGTAGCCTTAATAACTACGAGCAGTACTTC.

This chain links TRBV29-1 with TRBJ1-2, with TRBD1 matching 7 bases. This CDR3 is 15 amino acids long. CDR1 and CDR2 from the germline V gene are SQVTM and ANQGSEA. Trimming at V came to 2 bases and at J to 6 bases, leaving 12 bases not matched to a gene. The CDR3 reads CSVELIETGRDGYTF. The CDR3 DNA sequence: TGCAGCGTTGAATTGATAGAGACAGGGAGGGATGGCTACACCTTC.

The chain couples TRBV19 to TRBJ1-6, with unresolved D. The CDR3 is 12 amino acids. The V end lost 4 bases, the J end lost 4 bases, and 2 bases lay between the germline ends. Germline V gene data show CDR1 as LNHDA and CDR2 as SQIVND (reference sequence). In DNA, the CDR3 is TGTGCCAGTAGTACGTATAATTCACCCCTCCACTTT. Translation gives CASSTYNSPLHF.

The CDR3 is CASSLIGSNQPQHF. The CDR3 DNA sequence: TGTGCCAGCAGTTTAATAGGGAGTAATCAGCCCCAGCATTTT. The chain has TRBV27 and TRBJ1-5; D unclear. Germline CDR1 reads MNHEY; CDR2 reads SMNVEV (reference sequence). The CDR3 totals 14 residues. V was pared by 2 bases and J by 4 bases, with 9 bases between.

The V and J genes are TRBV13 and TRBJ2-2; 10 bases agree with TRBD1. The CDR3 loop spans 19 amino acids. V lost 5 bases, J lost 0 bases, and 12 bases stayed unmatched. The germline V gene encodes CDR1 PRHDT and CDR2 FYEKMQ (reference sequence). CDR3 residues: CASSGDRGQNAANTGELFF. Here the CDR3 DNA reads TGTGCCAGCAGCGGAGACAGGGGGCAGAATGCTGCGAACACCGGGGAGCTGTTTTTT.

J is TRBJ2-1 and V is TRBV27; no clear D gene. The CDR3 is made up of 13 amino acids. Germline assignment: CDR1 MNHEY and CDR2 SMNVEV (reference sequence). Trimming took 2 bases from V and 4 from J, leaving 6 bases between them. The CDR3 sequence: CASSLAVYNEQFF. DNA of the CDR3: TGTGCCAGCAGTTTAGCTGTTTACAATGAGCAGTTCTTC.

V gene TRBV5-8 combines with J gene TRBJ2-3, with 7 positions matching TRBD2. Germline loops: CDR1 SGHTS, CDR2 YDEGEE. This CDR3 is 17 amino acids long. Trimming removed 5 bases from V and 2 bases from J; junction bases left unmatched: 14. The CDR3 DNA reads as TGTGCCAGCAGTTCAAGGGGAGGGCGAATCTCCACAGATACGCAGTATTTT. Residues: CASSSRGGRISTDTQYF.

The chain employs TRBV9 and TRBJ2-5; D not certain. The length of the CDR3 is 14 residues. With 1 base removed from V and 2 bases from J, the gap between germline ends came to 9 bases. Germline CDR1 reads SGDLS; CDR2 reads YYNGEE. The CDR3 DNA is TGTGCCAGCAGCGTATTTGGCAGGCAAGAGACCCAGTACTTC. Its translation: CASSVFGRQETQYF.